This TCR beta chain was recovered during a study of cytomegalovirus exposure and HLA in healthy donors. The study, taken as a whole, reports: The classifier, whose performance was assessed in both the original and validation cohorts, reportedly diagnosed cytomegalovirus status with high specificity and sensitivity.

The CDR3 totals 13 residues. Germline V CDR1 and CDR2: LNHDA, SQIVND (reference sequence). V lost 5 bases, J lost 4 bases, and 11 bases lay in between. The PCR ran on 60 Vbeta and 13 Jbeta primers. Sequencing was performed with immunoSEQ multiplex PCR; in TCRdb, only in-frame clones are kept and a portion is missing. This table has 150,000 or so clones, 65% to 80% appearing once. Of note for this clone: Its antigen is not known.

The chain recombines TRBV19 with TRBJ1-1; D call uncertain. This sequence originates from a man in his late teens or twenties in good health and CMV-seronegative. Input material: PBMCs. CDR3 residues: CASSLGLPTEAFF. In DNA, the CDR3 is TGTGCCAGTAGTTTGGGCCTCCCCACTGAAGCTTTCTTT.